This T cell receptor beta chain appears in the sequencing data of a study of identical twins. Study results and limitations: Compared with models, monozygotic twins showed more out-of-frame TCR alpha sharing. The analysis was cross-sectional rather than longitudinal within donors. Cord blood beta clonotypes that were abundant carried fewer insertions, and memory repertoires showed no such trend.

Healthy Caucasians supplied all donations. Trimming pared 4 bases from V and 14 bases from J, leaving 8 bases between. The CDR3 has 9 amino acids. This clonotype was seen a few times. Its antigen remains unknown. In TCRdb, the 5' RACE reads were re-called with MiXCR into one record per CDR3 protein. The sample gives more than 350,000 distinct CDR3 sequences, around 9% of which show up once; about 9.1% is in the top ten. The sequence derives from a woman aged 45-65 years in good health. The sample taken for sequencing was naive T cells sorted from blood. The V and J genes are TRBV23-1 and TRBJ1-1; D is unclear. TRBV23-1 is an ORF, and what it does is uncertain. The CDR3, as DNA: TGCGCCAGCAGTCCACGACCCTTCTTT. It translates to CASSPRPFF.